This record concerns one TCR beta chain sequence. This entry belongs to a study of blood T cell repertoires in COVID-19. Study as a whole: COVID-19 samples collected from the United States, Italy and Spain covered acute and convalescent phases. Sources were T cells, B-cell-depleted T cells, or PBMCs; the material itself was cDNA or gDNA.

Germline CDR1 SGHRS, CDR2 YFSETQ. The CDR3 is 15 residues long. V dropped 0 bases and J dropped 4; count of bases not matched to a gene: 2. Original methodology: Quantification of nucleated cells was approximated via reference gene primer amplification. Using immunoSEQ multiplex PCR, the repertoire was profiled, and TCRdb retains in-frame clones only, with some absent. V, J and clone size are those of that table, while D and trimming were read from the DNA. The sample has some 130,000 clones; around 81% are singletons. The source material was peripheral blood. The clonotype was recovered from a woman between 55 and 75 years old with active or convalescent COVID-19. The gene calls are TRBV5-1 and TRBJ1-1; 11 bases fit TRBD1. In DNA, the CDR3 is TGCGCCAGCAGCTTGGGAGGGACAGGGGGCACTGAAGCTTTCTTT. It is translated as CASSLGGTGGTEAFF.